This is a list of T cell receptor beta chains from one sample in a study of glioma-infiltrating T cells. From the multiplex PCR reads, TCRdb called clonotypes with MiXCR, one entry per CDR3 protein. The sample consists of 90,000 or so distinct CDR3 sequences, 35% to 45% of them appearing once. Sample: glioma tissue, nonneoplastic brain tissue, or PBMCs (not recorded which). These receptors all come from a human donor with low-grade glioma or glioblastoma, undergoing nonglioma brain surgery, or in good health (not recorded which). Each CDR3 is given with its conserved first and last residue. The order of the fields is CDR3 length, D gene, clone size, J gene, V gene, CDR3 protein, CDR3 DNA. The D gene is left open where the match is weak. A clone size is listed for some rows: how often the clone was seen (once, few, many), or a class if it is expanded.

length: 15
D: TRBD1
size: many
J: TRBJ1-2
V: TRBV24-1
CDR3: CATTSGTGVNYGYTF
DNA: TGTGCCACCACCTCCGGGACAGGGGTTAACTATGGCTACACCTTC

length: 14
D: NA
size: few
J: TRBJ1-2
V: TRBV11-2
CDR3: CASTPRRGAYGYTF
DNA: TGTGCCAGCACCCCAAGGAGGGGAGCGTATGGCTACACCTTC

length: 15
D: NA
size: once
J: TRBJ2-5
V: TRBV4-1
CDR3: CASSPPELTQETQYF
DNA: TGCGCCAGCAGCCCCCCGGAACTCACCCAAGAGACCCAGTACTTC

length: 15
D: NA
size: many
J: TRBJ1-5
V: TRBV7-2
CDR3: CASSLAGGINQPQHF
DNA: TGTGCCAGCAGCTTAGCGGGGGGCATCAATCAGCCCCAGCATTTT

length: 12
D: NA
size: many
J: TRBJ2-7
V: TRBV20-1
CDR3: CSARQPSYEQYF
DNA: TGCAGTGCTAGACAGCCGTCCTACGAGCAGTACTTC

length: 15
D: NA
size: many
J: TRBJ2-4
V: TRBV18
CDR3: CASSPNYPPKNIQYF
DNA: TGTGCCAGCTCACCAAATTACCCACCGAAAAACATTCAGTACTTC

length: 17
D: TRBD1
size: NA
J: TRBJ2-3
V: TRBV20-1
CDR3: CSARFDGQGAGTDTKYF
DNA: TGCAGTGCTAGATTTGACGGACAGGGCGCTGGCACAGATACGAAGTATTTT

length: 15
D: NA
size: many
J: TRBJ2-1
V: TRBV3-1
CDR3: CASSQEGSSYNEQFF
DNA: TGTGCCAGCAGCCAAGAGGGGAGCTCCTACAATGAGCAGTTCTTC

length: 13
D: NA
size: many
J: TRBJ2-1
V: TRBV27
CDR3: CASSFAIYSEQFF
DNA: TGTGCCAGCAGTTTCGCCATATATAGTGAGCAGTTCTTC

length: 14
D: NA
size: many
J: TRBJ2-5
V: TRBV7-2
CDR3: CASSPPRRGETQYF
DNA: TGTGCCAGCAGCCCTCCGCGGCGGGGTGAGACCCAGTACTTC

length: 15
D: NA
size: many
J: TRBJ1-1
V: TRBV7-9
CDR3: CASSLSGGLNTEAFF
DNA: TGTGCCAGCAGCTTATCTGGGGGGCTGAACACTGAAGCTTTCTTT

length: 15
D: NA
size: many
J: TRBJ1-5
V: TRBV28
CDR3: CASSPDTGYNQPQHF
DNA: TGTGCCAGCAGTCCGGATACAGGGTACAATCAGCCCCAGCATTTT

length: 15
D: TRBD1
size: NA
J: TRBJ2-7
V: TRBV19
CDR3: CDSSMPGQGLYEQYF
DNA: TGTGACAGTAGTATGCCGGGACAGGGCCTCTACGAGCAGTACTTC

length: 12
D: NA
size: many
J: TRBJ2-7
V: TRBV20-1
CDR3: CSASLGNYEQYF
DNA: TGCAGTGCTTCTCTAGGAAACTACGAGCAGTACTTC

length: 15
D: NA
size: many
J: TRBJ2-3
V: TRBV5-4
CDR3: CASSLVNRGTDTQYF
DNA: TGTGCCAGCAGCTTGGTTAATAGGGGCACAGATACGCAGTATTTT

length: 15
D: NA
size: many
J: TRBJ2-5
V: TRBV2
CDR3: CASTPGPGYQETQYF
DNA: TGTGCCAGCACCCCCGGACCGGGGTATCAAGAGACCCAGTACTTC

length: 15
D: NA
size: few
J: TRBJ2-1
V: TRBV6-2/TRBV6-3
CDR3: CASSYRESSYNEQFF
DNA: TGTGCCAGCAGTTACAGGGAGAGCTCCTACAATGAGCAGTTCTTC

length: 16
D: NA
size: few
J: TRBJ1-6
V: TRBV2
CDR3: CASPTARDRQDSPLHF
DNA: TGTGCCAGCCCCACCGCCCGGGACCGGCAGGATTCACCCCTCCACTTT

length: 15
D: TRBD2
size: many
J: TRBJ2-7
V: TRBV6-9
CDR3: CASRESAGGTYEQYF
DNA: TGTGCCAGCAGGGAGTCGGCGGGGGGGACCTACGAGCAGTACTTC

length: 16
D: TRBD1
size: many
J: TRBJ1-4
V: TRBV5-1
CDR3: CASSLAQGTGGGKLFF
DNA: TGCGCCAGCAGCTTGGCGCAAGGGACAGGGGGCGGGAAACTGTTTTTT

length: 17
D: NA
size: NA
J: TRBJ2-6
V: TRBV20-1
CDR3: CSARDDGTHTGANVLTF
DNA: TGCAGTGCTAGGGATGACGGGACACACACTGGGGCCAACGTCCTGACTTTC

length: 14
D: NA
size: NA
J: TRBJ2-7
V: TRBV4-1
CDR3: CASSQEGSNYEQYF
DNA: TGCGCCAGCAGCCAAGAGGGATCAAACTACGAGCAGTACTTC

length: 13
D: NA
size: many
J: TRBJ1-2
V: TRBV29-1
CDR3: CSVEAGVDYGYTF
DNA: TGCAGCGTTGAAGCAGGGGTCGACTATGGCTACACCTTC

length: 15
D: TRBD2
size: NA
J: TRBJ2-5
V: TRBV27
CDR3: CASSPTSGGQETQYF
DNA: TGTGCCAGCAGTCCGACTAGCGGGGGGCAAGAGACCCAGTACTTC

length: 15
D: TRBD1
size: many
J: TRBJ1-4
V: TRBV2
CDR3: CASAESGTGNEKLFF
DNA: TGTGCCAGCGCTGAATCCGGGACAGGGAATGAAAAACTGTTTTTT

length: 15
D: NA
size: NA
J: TRBJ2-1
V: TRBV20-1
CDR3: CSAPRLEQSYNEQFF
DNA: TGCAGTGCACCCCGACTAGAGCAATCCTACAATGAGCAGTTCTTC

length: 15
D: NA
size: NA
J: TRBJ1-5
V: TRBV4-1
CDR3: CASSQDTGISHPQHF
DNA: TGCGCCAGCAGCCAAGATACGGGAATTAGTCACCCCCAGCACTTT

length: 14
D: NA
size: many
J: TRBJ1-6
V: TRBV15
CDR3: CATRETAANSPLHF
DNA: TGTGCCACCAGGGAGACGGCCGCAAATTCACCCCTCCACTTT

length: 18
D: TRBD1
size: NA
J: TRBJ2-1
V: TRBV24-1
CDR3: CATSDFRDSTVSYNGQFF
DNA: TGTGCCACCAGTGATTTTCGGGACAGCACCGTCTCCTACAATGGGCAGTTCTTC

length: 16
D: TRBD2
size: NA
J: TRBJ2-4
V: TRBV5-5
CDR3: CASSLGLAVAKNIQYF
DNA: TGTGCCAGCAGCTTGGGGCTAGCGGTAGCCAAAAACATTCAGTACTTC

length: 14
D: TRBD2
size: many
J: TRBJ2-1
V: TRBV4-2
CDR3: CASSQGTSGRGQFF
DNA: TGTGCCAGCAGCCAAGGGACTAGCGGGAGAGGGCAGTTCTTC

length: 18
D: NA
size: many
J: TRBJ2-7
V: TRBV4-1
CDR3: CASSQDFSSEGFGDEQYF
DNA: TGCGCCAGCAGCCAAGACTTCAGTAGTGAGGGTTTCGGAGACGAGCAGTACTTC

length: 15
D: NA
size: once
J: TRBJ1-3
V: TRBV4-1
CDR3: CASSLTGESGNTVYF
DNA: TGCGCCAGCAGCCTAACAGGAGAGTCTGGAAACACCGTATATTTT

length: 14
D: NA
size: NA
J: TRBJ1-6
V: TRBV7-2
CDR3: CASGLAKGVSPLHF
DNA: TGTGCCAGCGGCTTAGCGAAAGGGGTTTCACCCCTCCACTTT

length: 11
D: NA
size: NA
J: TRBJ2-1
V: TRBV6-5
CDR3: CASPQNNEQFF
DNA: TGTGCCAGCCCCCAAAACAATGAGCAGTTCTTT

length: 13
D: NA
size: many
J: TRBJ1-1
V: TRBV18
CDR3: CASSTQRETEAFF
DNA: TGTGCCAGCTCCACCCAACGGGAGACCGAAGCTTTCTTT

length: 13
D: NA
size: NA
J: TRBJ2-7
V: TRBV6-1
CDR3: CAISDWGAGEQYF
DNA: TGTGCCATTAGTGATTGGGGGGCTGGGGAGCAGTACTTC

length: 16
D: NA
size: many
J: TRBJ1-5
V: TRBV28
CDR3: CASSGTGSIIHQPQHF
DNA: TGTGCCAGCAGTGGTACAGGGTCCATCATACATCAGCCCCAGCATTTT

length: 13
D: NA
size: many
J: TRBJ2-7
V: TRBV20-1
CDR3: CSAYGTLDYEQYF
DNA: TGCAGTGCGTACGGGACTCTTGATTACGAGCAGTACTTC

length: 15
D: TRBD1
size: many
J: TRBJ2-3
V: TRBV3-1
CDR3: CASSTGTGVVDTQYF
DNA: TGTGCCAGCAGCACCGGGACAGGGGTAGTGGATACGCAGTATTTT

length: 15
D: NA
size: many
J: TRBJ1-1
V: TRBV7-2
CDR3: CASSPPRGENTEAFF
DNA: TGTGCCAGCAGCCCCCCCCGCGGGGAAAACACTGAAGCTTTCTTT

length: 14
D: NA
size: many
J: TRBJ2-1
V: TRBV19
CDR3: CASSPAGWGVEQFF
DNA: TGTGCCAGTAGTCCAGCGGGCTGGGGGGTTGAGCAGTTCTTC

length: 16
D: NA
size: many
J: TRBJ1-5
V: TRBV7-2
CDR3: CASSSTWLGGHQPQHF
DNA: TGTGCCAGCAGCTCTACTTGGTTGGGGGGGCACCAGCCCCAGCATTTT

length: 15
D: NA
size: many
J: TRBJ1-3
V: TRBV4-1
CDR3: CASSQSQGNGNTIYF
DNA: TGCGCCAGCAGCCAGTCACAGGGCAATGGAAACACCATATATTTT

length: 15
D: NA
size: many
J: TRBJ2-3
V: TRBV6-1
CDR3: CASSPAAELTDTQYF
DNA: TGTGCCAGCAGCCCGGCAGCGGAGCTAACAGATACGCAGTATTTT

length: 13
D: NA
size: many
J: TRBJ1-6
V: TRBV12-3/TRBV12-4
CDR3: CASSYVADSPLHF
DNA: TGTGCCAGCAGTTATGTTGCGGATTCACCCCTCCACTTT

length: 14
D: NA
size: NA
J: TRBJ2-1
V: TRBV30
CDR3: CAWKGCRNYNEQFF
DNA: TGTGCCTGGAAAGGCTGTAGGAATTACAATGAGCAGTTCTTC

length: 14
D: NA
size: many
J: TRBJ1-6
V: TRBV14
CDR3: CASSQDYNRPPLHF
DNA: TGTGCCAGCAGCCAAGATTACAACAGACCACCCCTCCACTTT

length: 16
D: TRBD1
size: many
J: TRBJ2-5
V: TRBV7-6
CDR3: CASSPRDRVTYGTQYF
DNA: TGTGCCAGCAGCCCCCGGGACAGGGTGACCTATGGGACCCAGTACTTC

length: 14
D: TRBD1
size: many
J: TRBJ2-5
V: TRBV5-1
CDR3: CASSLTGGSETQYF
DNA: TGCGCCAGCAGCTTGACAGGGGGAAGCGAGACCCAGTACTTC

length: 16
D: TRBD2
size: many
J: TRBJ2-1
V: TRBV24-1
CDR3: CATSDPGTSGRSEQFF
DNA: TGTGCCACCAGTGACCCCGGGACTAGCGGGAGGAGTGAGCAGTTCTTC